What follows are 25 T cell receptor beta chains derived from one specimen sequenced in a study of blood T cell repertoires in COVID-19. Assay used: immunoSEQ multiplex PCR; TCRdb lists only in-frame clones, some missing. The table includes under 200,000 clones, 90% detected once. Sample: peripheral blood. All receptors derive from a man in his fifties with acute or convalescent COVID-19.

In DNA form, the CDR3 reads TGTGCCAGCAGCTTGTCAGGGGGCAGAGAGACCCAGTACTTC. It yields the protein CASSLSGGRETQYF. The chain is built from TRBV5-6 and TRBJ2-5; 8 bases align to TRBD1. Germline values: CDR1 SGHDT, CDR2 YYEEEE. V lost 1 base and J lost 4; bases outside the gene matches: 3. This CDR3 is 14 amino acids long.

The CDR3 region has the DNA TGTGCCTGGAGTGAACAGGGTAACGGGGAGCTGTTTTTT. This codes for CAWSEQGNGELFF. The chain joins TRBV30 to TRBJ2-2, with D possibly being TRBD1 (6 bases). The CDR3 sequence is 13 residues long. Germline assignment: CDR1 GTSNPN and CDR2 SVGIG (reference sequence). V lost 1 base, J lost 7 bases, and 10 bases lay in between.

The chain couples TRBV6-6 to TRBJ2-7; TRBD1 matches 8 bases. Unmatched junction bases numbered 5, after V lost 7 bases and J lost 6 bases. The CDR3 covers 12 residues. Looked up from germline, CDR1 is MNHNY and CDR2 is SVGAGI (reference sequence). The CDR3 loop reads CASKKTGGEQYF. The CDR3 DNA is TGTGCCAGCAAAAAAACAGGGGGCGAGCAGTACTTC.

J is TRBJ2-2 and V is TRBV19; 9 nucleotides line up with TRBD1. There are 15 residues in the CDR3. The germline gives CDR1 LNHDA, CDR2 SQIVND (reference sequence). J lost 0 bases, V lost 7 bases, and 3 bases had no gene match. The CDR3 here is CASNRDRANTGELFF. In DNA, the CDR3 is TGTGCCAGTAACCGGGACAGGGCGAACACCGGGGAGCTGTTTTTT.

The rearrangement uses TRBV5-1 and TRBJ1-2; 9 bases fit TRBD1. This CDR3 comprises 16 residues. V lost 4 bases to trimming and J lost 3 bases; unmatched junction nucleotides: 10. Germline CDR1 is SGHRS and CDR2 is YFSETQ. The CDR3 bases are TGCGCCAGCAGCCCGGGACAGGGCGACTTTGACTATGGCTACACCTTC. The encoded protein is CASSPGQGDFDYGYTF.

The chain combines TRBV4-2 with TRBJ1-1; no definite D call. Between the trimmed V and J ends, which lost 2 bases and 8 bases, there was a span of 15 bases. Per germline, CDR1 LGHNA and CDR2 YNFKEQ. The CDR3 extends over 14 amino acids. As DNA, the CDR3 is TGTGCCAGCAGCCAAAATAGGGCCCCGGGGGAAGCTTTCTTT. Amino acid sequence: CASSQNRAPGEAFF.

The chain combines TRBV30 with TRBJ2-1, with TRBD1 matching 8 bases. Trimming at V came to 2 bases and at J to 6 bases, leaving 9 bases not matched to a gene. This CDR3 spans 15 amino acids. Germline V lookup: CDR1 GTSNPN, CDR2 SVGIG (reference sequence). For the CDR3, the DNA is TGTGCCTGGAGTCACCGGGACAGGAGGTCCAATGAGCAGTTCTTC. This encodes CAWSHRDRRSNEQFF.

The chain employs TRBV19 and TRBJ1-1; no reliable D call. V lost 4 bases to trimming and J lost 3 bases, with 12 bases between them. Germline V lookup: CDR1 LNHDA, CDR2 SQIVND (reference sequence). The CDR3 loop spans 14 amino acids. DNA of the CDR3: TGTGCCAGTAGTACAAATGAGGGTTACACTGAAGCTTTCTTT. This translates into CASSTNEGYTEAFF.

The chain couples TRBV5-4 to TRBJ2-5; 10 positions match TRBD1. CDR1 and CDR2 from the germline V gene are SGHNT and YYREEE (reference sequence). The CDR3 has 15 residues. V trimming: 4 bases; J trimming: 1 base; junction bases outside the gene matches: 4. The CDR3 DNA sequence: TGTGCCAGCAGCCTTAGGACAGGGGGCCAAGAGACCCAGTACTTC. It specifies CASSLRTGGQETQYF.

The chain carries TRBV6-2 or TRBV6-3 and TRBJ2-1; the match to TRBD1 covers 9 bases. This CDR3 spans 17 amino acids. The V gene's germline CDR1 is MNHEY and CDR2 SVGEGT. The V gene end was trimmed by 5 bases and the J gene end by 4 bases; junction bases not matched to a gene: 12. In DNA form, the CDR3 reads TGTGCCAGCAGTCTTCAACCGGGACAGGGTGGGTACAATGAGCAGTTCTTC. Its translation is CASSLQPGQGGYNEQFF.

This chain joins TRBV10-3 and TRBJ2-3; 8 positions match TRBD2. The V gene's germline CDR1 is ENHRY and CDR2 SYGVKD. The CDR3 is 14 amino acids. The V segment lost 8 bases and the J segment 0 bases; nucleotides outside the gene matches: 4. CDR3 region: CAIDSGGSTDTQYF. The CDR3 nucleotides are TGTGCCATCGACAGCGGGGGCAGCACAGATACGCAGTATTTT.

This sequence joins TRBV7-9 and TRBJ2-7; 10 positions agree with TRBD1. J was trimmed by 5 bases and V by 5 bases; bases with no gene match: 6. Per germline, CDR1 SEHNR and CDR2 FQNEAQ (reference sequence). The CDR3 is 14 amino acids. The CDR3 DNA sequence: TGTGCCAGCAGCCCCTTGACAGGGGGCCACGAGCAGTACTTC. As protein: CASSPLTGGHEQYF.

This chain uses TRBV28 with TRBJ1-1; maybe TRBD1 (6 bases). The CDR3 extends over 13 amino acids. V lost 6 bases to trimming and J lost 5 bases, with 13 bases between them. Looked up from germline, CDR1 is MDHEN and CDR2 is SYDVKM. This CDR3 is CASRGTGWTEAFF. The CDR3 DNA sequence: TGTGCCAGCAGAGGAACAGGGTGGACTGAAGCTTTCTTT.

The rearrangement links TRBV27 to TRBJ1-2; weak D call: TRBD1 (5 bases). In germline, CDR1 is MNHEY, CDR2 SMNVEV (reference sequence). The V gene lost 5 bases and the J gene lost 7 bases, with 17 bases spanning the gap. The CDR3 has 14 residues. CDR3 nucleotides: TGTGCCAGCAGTAGCAGGGTCCGGGAGTTTGGCTACACCTTC. It specifies CASSSRVREFGYTF.

This chain connects TRBV28 to TRBJ1-2; D is uncertain. Trimming took 6 bases from V and 8 from J, leaving 22 bases between them. CDR1 and CDR2 from the germline V gene are MDHEN and SYDVKM. The CDR3 contains 15 residues. The CDR3 region has the DNA TGTGCCAGCAGCCCTACTCTGGGAGGGCAAGAGGGCTACACCTTC. It specifies CASSPTLGGQEGYTF.

The CDR3 region has the DNA TGTGCCAGCAGTCCGAGACAGCCTAATGAAAAACTGTTTTTT. Its translation is CASSPRQPNEKLFF. The chain recombines TRBV28 with TRBJ1-4; D is possibly TRBD1 (5 bases). Trimming took off 5 bases at V and 3 bases at J, with 10 bases between the two ends. The CDR3 sequence is 14 residues long. The germline gives CDR1 MDHEN, CDR2 SYDVKM.

In DNA form, the CDR3 reads TGCGCCAGCAGCCCGGGGGACAGGCGACCCGGGGAGCTGTTTTTT. Amino acids: CASSPGDRRPGELFF. V is TRBV5-1 and J is TRBJ2-2, with 8 bases fitting TRBD1. CDR1 and CDR2 (germline): SGHRS, YFSETQ. With 4 bases clipped from V and 6 bases from J, the junction kept 8 bases outside the gene matches. The length of the CDR3 is 15 residues.

This clone has only one observation. V gene TRBV28 combines with J gene TRBJ1-5; a possible D gene is TRBD1 (5 bases). This CDR3 is 15 amino acids long. The germline V gene encodes CDR1 MDHEN and CDR2 SYDVKM. Trimming shortened V by 2 bases and J by 5 bases, and 13 bases separated the two germline ends. The CDR3 loop reads CASSLGPGSDQPQHF. The CDR3 coding sequence is TGTGCCAGCAGTTTAGGACCAGGGTCCGATCAGCCCCAGCATTTT.

The chain joins TRBV3-1 (or the pseudogene TRBV3-2) to TRBJ1-5; 8 bases are a match to TRBD1. Per the germline V gene, CDR1 is LGHDT and CDR2 is YNNKEL (reference sequence). The CDR3 spans 14 residues. Losses at the gene ends were 6 bases for V and 0 bases for J; bases not matched to a gene: 1. The CDR3 DNA is TGTGCCAGCAGACAGGGGGGTAGCAATCAGCCCCAGCATTTT. It translates to CASRQGGSNQPQHF.

In its sample, this clone was seen a few times. The chain joins TRBV5-6 to TRBJ1-4; 10 nucleotides agree with TRBD1. The CDR3 has 17 amino acids. The germline CDR1 and CDR2 sequences are SGHDT and YYEEEE. V lost 2 bases and J lost 1; bases outside the gene matches: 5. CDR3 DNA sequence: TGTGCCAGCAGCTTTAGTGACAGGGGGCGAACTAATGAAAAACTGTTTTTT. It encodes CASSFSDRGRTNEKLFF.

In its sample, this clone was seen a few times. The J gene is TRBJ1-6, the V gene TRBV27; the match to TRBD1 covers 8 bases. Germline V gene lookup returns CDR1 MNHEY and CDR2 SMNVEV (reference sequence). J was trimmed by 10 bases and V by 3 bases; bases with no gene match: 8. The length of the CDR3 is 15 residues. CDR3 nucleotides: TGTGCCAGCAGTTTTTCGGGACAGGTCCGCTCACCCCTCCACTTT. Translated, it gives CASSFSGQVRSPLHF.

CDR3 loop: CASSQDWQGGEKLFF. CDR3 nucleotide sequence: TGTGCCAGCAGCCAAGACTGGCAGGGAGGTGAAAAACTGTTTTTT. The chain carries TRBV4-2 and TRBJ1-4; D might be TRBD1 (5 bases). Trimming cost V 0 bases and J 7 bases, with 12 bases left between them. This CDR3 is 15 amino acids long. Germline CDR1 is LGHNA and CDR2 is YNFKEQ.

The chain combines TRBV10-3 with TRBJ2-1, with 14 bases matching TRBD2. J gave up 0 bases and V 11 bases, and 6 bases lay outside the gene matches. Germline loops: CDR1 ENHRY, CDR2 SYGVKD. This CDR3 contains 16 residues. This chain's CDR3 is CAASGTSGSSYNEQFF. Written as DNA, the CDR3 is TGTGCCGCCAGTGGGACTAGCGGGAGCTCCTACAATGAGCAGTTCTTC.

The gene calls are TRBV12-5 and TRBJ2-5; 10 positions match TRBD1. J gave up 4 bases and V 1 base, and 3 bases lay outside the gene matches. The CDR3 covers 15 residues. The V gene's germline CDR1 is LGHNT and CDR2 FRNRAP. The CDR3 region has the DNA TGTGCTAGTGGTTTGGGACAGGGGGCTGGAGAGACCCAGTACTTC. As protein: CASGLGQGAGETQYF.

V is TRBV6-2 or TRBV6-3 and J is TRBJ2-5, with TRBD1 matching 7 bases. Per germline, CDR1 MNHEY and CDR2 SVGEGT. CDR3 length: 15 residues. The trim removed 2 bases at V and 5 bases at J, leaving 8 bases unmatched. The CDR3 region is CASSYRQGSGETQYF. The CDR3 region has the DNA TGTGCCAGCAGTTACCGACAGGGTTCAGGCGAGACCCAGTACTTC.